Listed below are T cell receptor beta chains from one sample, sequenced in a study of blood T cell repertoires in COVID-19. Assay: immunoSEQ multiplex PCR; the TCRdb copy retains only in-frame clones and omits some. This sample yields more than 65,000 clones, of which around 83% are seen a single time; 8.5% to 10% belongs to the top ten. The sample was peripheral blood. The receptors derive from an elderly woman with acute or convalescent COVID-19. The CDR3 runs from the conserved cysteine through the conserved F or W. A D gene is named only where the DNA matches it firmly. The listing skips clone size in some rows; elsewhere it reads once, few, many or a size class.

V gene	clone size	D gene	J gene	CDR3 DNA	CDR3 protein
TRBV6-5	.	.	TRBJ2-2	TGTGCCAGCATGAGACCAGGGTTCGCCGGGGAGCTGTTTTTT	CASMRPGFAGELFF
TRBV10-3	.	.	TRBJ1-5	TGTGCCATCAGTGAGACGAGAGGGGGTAGCAATCAGCCCCAGCATTTT	CAISETRGGSNQPQHF
TRBV6-5	few	.	TRBJ2-1	TGTGCCAGCAGTTACTCCACGCAGGGCCTAGGGGAGCAGTTCTTC	CASSYSTQGLGEQFF
TRBV12-3/TRBV12-4	.	.	TRBJ1-5	TGTGCCAGCAGTTTTATGGCTCAGCCCCAGCATTTT	CASSFMAQPQHF
TRBV6-6	.	.	TRBJ1-6	TGTGCCAGCAGTTACGACGAGTCCTGGGCTTCACCCCTCCACTTT	CASSYDESWASPLHF
TRBV11-2	.	.	TRBJ1-3	TGTGCCAGCAGTTACAGCCGCAACACCATATATTTT	CASSYSRNTIYF
TRBV5-1	.	.	TRBJ1-2	TGCGCCAGCAGCCCAGGGCGGGGTAACTATGGCTACACCTTC	CASSPGRGNYGYTF
TRBV6-6	.	.	TRBJ1-2	TGTGCCAGCAGCCAACGACAATGGACAGCCGGCTACACCTTC	CASSQRQWTAGYTF
TRBV7-9	.	TRBD1	TRBJ1-5	TGTGCCAGCACCAGCGGGACAGCAAATCAGCCCCAGCATTTT	CASTSGTANQPQHF
TRBV5-1	.	TRBD1	TRBJ2-6	TGCGCCAGCTCGAGACAGGGTACTGCTGGGGCCAACGTCCTGACTTTC	CASSRQGTAGANVLTF
TRBV3-1/TRBV3-2	.	TRBD2	TRBJ2-3	TGTGCCAGCAGCCACCAGACTAGCGGGGGGGCGGGAGATACGCAGTATTTT	CASSHQTSGGAGDTQYF
TRBV9	.	.	TRBJ2-1	TGTGCCAGCAGCGTAGAAGGCAGGTCCGACAATGAGCAGTTCTTC	CASSVEGRSDNEQFF
TRBV7-9	.	TRBD1	TRBJ2-1	TGTGCCAGCAGCTCCCGGACAGGGATTGGCTACAATGAGCAGTTCTTC	CASSSRTGIGYNEQFF
TRBV4-1	.	.	TRBJ2-3	TGCGCCAGCAGCCAAGACAGTGGGCCCGCCCCCACAGATACGCAGTATTTT	CASSQDSGPAPTDTQYF
TRBV6-5	once	.	TRBJ1-2	TGTGCCAGCAGTTACTCGATTGCAGGGCGGCAAGGCTACACCTTC	CASSYSIAGRQGYTF
TRBV5-6	.	.	TRBJ2-2	TGTGCCAGCAGCTTGTCGGGCACGCCAGGGTTAAACACCGGGGAGCTGTTTTTT	CASSLSGTPGLNTGELFF
TRBV18	.	TRBD2	TRBJ2-7	TGTGCCAGCTCCCCCACGACTAGCGTCGGCGAGCAGTACTTC	CASSPTTSVGEQYF
TRBV5-1	once	.	TRBJ2-3	TGCGCCAGCAGCCTGGGACCCTTGGGCGCAGATACGCAGTATTTT	CASSLGPLGADTQYF